The sequence of this T cell receptor (beta chain) was determined in a study of OX40 agonist ivuxolimab in advanced cancers. About the study: At doses from 0.01 to 10 mg/kg, patients were given intravenous ivuxolimab every 2 weeks.

Clones were sequenced by immunoSEQ multiplex PCR, and TCRdb holds only the in-frame ones, with some missing. The table records under 13,000 clones, around 80% of them present only once. A word on this clone: The antigen remains unidentified.

Notes on the study in general: Circulating CD4+ and CD8+ T cells showed clonal expansion by week 6 at 0.1 to 3.0 mg/kg.

The receptor comes from an adult with an advanced solid tumor such as melanoma, head and neck, liver or kidney cancer. This material consisted of CD4+ or CD8+ T cells sorted from blood, taken in a trial of the OX40 agonist ivuxolimab.

The CDR3 loop reads CASSTTGPAYNEQFF. The DNA of the CDR3 is TGCGCCAGCAGCACAACCGGACCGGCCTACAATGAGCAGTTCTTC. The rearrangement joins TRBV5-1 to TRBJ2-1; D remains unclear. V was shortened by 4 bases and J by 2 bases, with 13 bases between the two germline ends. CDR1 SGHRS and CDR2 YFSETQ come from the germline V gene. The length of the CDR3 is 15 residues.